This TCR beta chain was found in a study of control samples from healthy donors and cancer patients. Assay used: immunoSEQ multiplex PCR; TCRdb lists only in-frame clones, some missing. The table shows roughly 55,000 clones, with 95% to 97% occurring only once. Between the trimmed V and J ends, which lost 4 bases and 0 bases, there was a span of 16 bases. CDR1 and CDR2 (germline): MGHRA, YSYEKL. CDR3 length: 16 residues. This clonotype was sampled from a woman under 30 in good health. Sequenced material: blood. This chain joins TRBV4-1 and TRBJ2-7, with D perhaps TRBD2 (6 bases). As DNA, the CDR3 is TGCGCCAGCAGCCCCCAGAGACTAGTTTCCTCCTACGAGCAGTACTTC. Translated: CASSPQRLVSSYEQYF.